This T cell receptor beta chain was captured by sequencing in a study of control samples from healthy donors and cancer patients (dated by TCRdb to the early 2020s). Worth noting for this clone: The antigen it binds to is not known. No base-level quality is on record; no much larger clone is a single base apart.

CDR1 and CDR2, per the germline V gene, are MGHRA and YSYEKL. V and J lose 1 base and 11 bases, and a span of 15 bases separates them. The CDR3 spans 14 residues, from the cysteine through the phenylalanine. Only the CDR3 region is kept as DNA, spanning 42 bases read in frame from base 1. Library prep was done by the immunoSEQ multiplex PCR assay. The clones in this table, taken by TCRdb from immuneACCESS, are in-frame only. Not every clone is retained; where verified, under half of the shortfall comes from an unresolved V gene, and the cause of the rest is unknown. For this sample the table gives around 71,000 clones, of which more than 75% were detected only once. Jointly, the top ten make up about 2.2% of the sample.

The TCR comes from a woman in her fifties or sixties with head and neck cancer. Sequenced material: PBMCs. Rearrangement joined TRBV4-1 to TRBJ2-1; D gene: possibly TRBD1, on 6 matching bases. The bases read TGCGCCAGCAGCCAAGCAGGGGCCCGAATCAAGCAGTTCTTC. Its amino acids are CASSQAGARIKQFF.